One and the same sample provided the 12 T cell receptor beta chains below, sequenced in a study of T cell repertoires in cytomegalovirus infection. TCRdb analysed the reads with MiXCR anew, one entry per CDR3 protein. In the table there are 740,000 or so distinct CDR3 sequences, approximately 34% of which are singletons. Specimen: PBMCs. These receptors were taken from a human donor in good health (CMV status not recorded). Some clones in this sample may be carry-over from other donors' samples.

This clonotype was detected ten times or more. The rearrangement uses TRBV7-8 and TRBJ2-1, with 9 bases fitting TRBD2. V shed 3 bases and J 7 bases; nucleotides not matched to a gene: 10. This CDR3 region has 16 residues. Germline assignment: CDR1 SGHVS and CDR2 FQNEAQ. The CDR3 DNA follows: TGTGCCAGCAGCTTCTACGCGGGAGGGCCTCAGAATGAGCAGTTCTTC. Encoded protein: CASSFYAGGPQNEQFF.

This clonotype was counted many times. This chain uses TRBV7-2 with TRBJ1-6; no firm D call. Trimming left V 5 bases short and J 6 bases short, with 14 bases between. The CDR3 is made up of 15 amino acids. Germline CDR1 reads SGHTA; CDR2 reads FQGNSA. The CDR3 coding sequence is TGTGCCAGCAGCGGCCCCGGGTACGGTAATTCACCCCTCCACTTT. This codes for CASSGPGYGNSPLHF.

This chain connects TRBV28 to TRBJ1-1, with a tentative D call TRBD1 (5 bases). The germline V gene has CDR1 MDHEN and CDR2 SYDVKM. The germline V and J ends were trimmed by 10 bases and 1 base, with 13 bases remaining between them. The CDR3 is 13 amino acids. CDR3 sequence reads: CATSTASNTEAFF. In DNA form, the CDR3 reads TGTGCCACCTCGACAGCGTCGAACACTGAAGCTTTCTTT.

This clonotype appeared many times. The chain recombines TRBV7-2 with TRBJ2-5, with 10 bases lining up with TRBD2. This CDR3 has 18 amino acids. The ends lost 1 base at V and 3 bases at J; junction bases unmatched: 11. Germline lookup yields CDR1 SGHTA and CDR2 FQGNSA. The CDR3: CASSLGSSGSWRKETQYF. Written as DNA, the CDR3 is TGTGCCAGCAGCTTAGGATCTAGCGGGAGTTGGAGAAAAGAGACCCAGTACTTC. The complete variable domain, with remaining parts taken from reference TRBV7-2 and TRBJ2-5, reads GAGVSQSPSNKVTEKGKDVELRCDPISGHTALYWYRQSLGQGLEFLIYFQGNSAPDKSGLPSDRFSAERTGGSVSTLTIQRTQQEDSAVYLCASSLGSSGSWRKETQYFGPGTRLLVL.

This clonotype was detected ten times or more. V gene TRBV28 combines with J gene TRBJ1-1; D is ambiguous. Per the germline V gene, CDR1 is MDHEN and CDR2 is SYDVKM. The CDR3 totals 13 residues. The CDR3 protein is CVAAGMMNTEAFF. In DNA, the CDR3 is TGTGTAGCGGCGGGAATGATGAACACTGAAGCTTTCTTT. The full variable domain, its missing parts supplied by reference TRBV28 and TRBJ1-1, is DVKVTQSSRYLVKRTGEKVFLECVQDMDHENMFWYRQDPGLGLRLIYFSYDVKMKEKGDIPEGYSVSREKKERFSLILESASTNQTSMYLCVAAGMMNTEAFFGQGTRLTVV.

To note about this clonotype: One end of the junction does not line up with germline, which may come from a read error. The CDR3 DNA sequence: TGTGCCATCAGCCCATCCGGGACAGGGTGGAGCGAGCAGTACTTC. This translates into CAISPSGTGWSEQYF. The chain joins TRBV7-8 to TRBJ2-7; 9 bases line up with TRBD1. The CDR3 is 15 residues long. Germline V gene data show CDR1 as SGHVS and CDR2 as FQNEAQ.

This rearrangement joins TRBV2 to TRBJ1-6; TRBD1 matches at 8 bases. The CDR3 totals 15 residues. Germline V gene data show CDR1 as SNHLY and CDR2 as FYNNEI. With 6 bases clipped from V and 7 bases from J, the junction kept 8 bases outside the gene matches. The CDR3, as DNA: TGTGCCAGCAGGGGCTGGACAGGGCTCAATTCACCCCTCCACTTT. Its translation: CASRGWTGLNSPLHF.

This clonotype was seen more than once but under ten times. One end of the junction fails to match germline, which may point to a read error. The V gene is TRBV7-7, the J gene TRBJ2-7, with 7 bases that match TRBD1. The CDR3 is 14 residues long. CDR1 and CDR2 (germline): SSHAT, FNYEAQ (reference sequence). CDR3 nucleotides: TGTGCTAGCAGCTTATCCAGGGACAGCCGAGAGCAGTACTTC. Its protein product is CASSLSRDSREQYF. Variable domain in full (rest from reference TRBV7-7 and TRBJ2-7): GAGVSQSPRYKVTKRGQDVTLRCDPISSHATLYWYQQALGQGPEFLTYFNYEAQPDKSGLPSDRFSAERPEGSISTLTIQRTEQRDSAMYRCASSLSRDSREQYFGPGTRLTVT.

As for this clonotype: Given a much more abundant clone one base away, this may be a read error. This chain connects TRBV7-2 to TRBJ1-1, with TRBD1 identical over 10 bases. The CDR3 has 15 residues. Germline CDR1 is SGHTA and CDR2 is FQGNSA. The trim removed 6 bases at V and 4 bases at J, leaving 8 bases unmatched. CDR3 amino acids: CASSSGTGVGTEAFF. The CDR3 DNA reads TGTGCCAGCAGTTCCGGGACAGGGGTTGGCACTGAAGCTTTCTTT. The variable domain in full, completed from reference TRBV7-2 and TRBJ1-1, reads GAGVSQSPSNKVTEKGKDVELRCDPISGHTALYWYRQSLGQGLEFLIYFQGNSAPDKSGLPSDRFSAERTGGSVSTLTIQRTQQEDSAVYLCASSSGTGVGTEAFFGQGTRLTVV.

This clonotype was seen many times. The chain is built from TRBV7-2 and TRBJ1-2, with a possible D match to TRBD1 (6 bases). Germline values: CDR1 SGHTA, CDR2 FQGNSA. The CDR3 covers 15 residues. Trimming removed 5 bases at V and 4 bases at J, with 17 bases between. CDR3 in amino acids: CASSPSPGGAYGYTF. As DNA, the CDR3 is TGTGCCAGCAGCCCGAGCCCTGGGGGGGCCTATGGCTACACCTTC. The variable domain in full, with the rest retrieved from reference TRBV7-2 and TRBJ1-2, is GAGVSQSPSNKVTEKGKDVELRCDPISGHTALYWYRQSLGQGLEFLIYFQGNSAPDKSGLPSDRFSAERTGGSVSTLTIQRTQQEDSAVYLCASSPSPGGAYGYTFGSGTRLTVV.

There are a few counts of this clonotype. The chain couples TRBV12-3 or TRBV12-4 to TRBJ2-1; 9 positions agree with TRBD1. The CDR3 has 15 amino acids. Trimming took 6 bases from V and 2 from J; bases not matched to a gene: 5. The CDR3: CASSPRTGAYNEQFF. CDR3 nucleotides: TGTGCCAGCAGCCCCAGGACAGGGGCCTACAATGAGCAGTTCTTC.

This clonotype appeared many times. The chain couples TRBV28 to TRBJ2-1; D may be TRBD1 (6 bases). The V gene's germline CDR1 is MDHEN and CDR2 SYDVKM. This CDR3 has 14 residues. The V and J ends lost 7 bases and 3 bases respectively, with 13 bases between them. CDR3 residues: CASMGAGFYNEQFF. The CDR3, as DNA: TGTGCCAGCATGGGGGCTGGGTTCTACAATGAGCAGTTCTTC. Complete variable domain (other parts from reference TRBV28 and TRBJ2-1): DVKVTQSSRYLVKRTGEKVFLECVQDMDHENMFWYRQDPGLGLRLIYFSYDVKMKEKGDIPEGYSVSREKKERFSLILESASTNQTSMYLCASMGAGFYNEQFFGPGTRLTVL.